One and the same sample provided the 8 T cell receptor beta chains below, sequenced in a study of siplizumab effects on memory and regulatory T cells (dated by TCRdb to 2018 to 2020). Receptor amplification or capture employed the immunoSEQ multiplex PCR assay. TCRdb re-hosts the immuneACCESS table, in-frame sequences only. Its copies lack some clones; in the studies checked, an unresolved V gene accounts for under half of them, and the cause for the rest is not known. This sample gives about 94,000 clones in total; 94% of them show up just once. Roughly 0.3% of the sample is in the top ten clones. Sequencing used non-Treg CD4+ T cells sorted from blood. This specimen's cell subset or site label, interpreted: FACS-sorted unstimulated CD4+ non-regulatory T cells. Receptors were obtained from a human donor in good health.

This chain links TRBV6-1 with TRBJ2-1; D perhaps matches TRBD2 (6 bases). CDR1 MNHNS and CDR2 SASEGT come from the germline V gene. V was shortened by 4 bases and J by 2 bases, with 12 bases between the two germline ends. This CDR3 has 15 residues. CDR3 in amino acids: CASSVVLAAYNEQFF. For the CDR3, the DNA is TGTGCCAGCAGTGTGGTCTTAGCGGCCTACAATGAGCAGTTCTTC.

V usage is TRBV2 and J usage is TRBJ2-2; 8 nucleotides agree with TRBD1. Germline loops: CDR1 SNHLY, CDR2 FYNNEI. The V segment lost 7 bases and the J segment 4 bases; nucleotides outside the gene matches: 5. The CDR3 has 14 residues. This CDR3 is CASTGQGGTGELFF. The CDR3 DNA reads as TGTGCCAGCACCGGACAGGGAGGCACCGGGGAGCTGTTTTTT.

This clone was picked up one time. This chain links TRBV6-4 with TRBJ2-3, with TRBD2 as a possible D gene (5 bases). CDR3 length equals 13 residues. The germline gives CDR1 MRHNA, CDR2 SNTAGT. Trimming cost V 6 bases and J 1 base, with 8 bases left between them. The CDR3 spells CASSWTGTDTQYF. CDR3 sequence (DNA): TGTGCCAGCAGCTGGACTGGCACAGATACGCAGTATTTT.

CDR3 nucleotide sequence: TGCGCCAGCAGCTTGGGGCGCTCCTACAATGAGCAGTTCTTC. Translation gives CASSLGRSYNEQFF. The rearrangement uses TRBV5-1 and TRBJ2-1; the D is unclear. The germline V gene has CDR1 SGHRS and CDR2 YFSETQ. CDR3 size: 14 residues. Trimming shortened V by 0 bases and J by 0 bases, and 4 bases separated the two germline ends.

The chain combines TRBV9 with TRBJ1-2; 9 bases line up with TRBD1. With 4 bases clipped from V and 5 bases from J, the junction kept 9 bases outside the gene matches. The length of the CDR3 is 15 residues. Germline assignment: CDR1 SGDLS and CDR2 YYNGEE. CDR3 loop: CASSLETGGSYGYTF. The DNA of the CDR3 is TGTGCCAGCAGCCTCGAGACAGGGGGTAGTTATGGCTACACCTTC.

The V call is TRBV7-2, the J call TRBJ1-3; D gene ambiguous. Trimming removed 0 bases at V and 2 bases at J, with 5 bases between. Germline CDR1 is SGHTA and CDR2 is FQGNSA. This CDR3 has 14 amino acids. The CDR3 region has the DNA TGTGCCAGCAGCTTAGCGGCAGCTGGAAACACCATATATTTT. Translation gives CASSLAAAGNTIYF.

The genes are TRBV6-6 and TRBJ2-3, with 9 bases fitting TRBD1. Germline CDR1 reads MNHNY; CDR2 reads SVGAGI (reference sequence). Trimming took 0 bases from V and 6 from J; bases not matched to a gene: 7. This CDR3 has 16 residues. The CDR3 here is CASSYSGTGLTDTQYF. In DNA, the CDR3 is TGTGCCAGCAGTTACTCAGGGACAGGGCTGACGGATACGCAGTATTTT.

The rearrangement joins TRBV5-4 to TRBJ2-7; TRBD2 aligns across 8 bases. V lost 0 bases and J lost 6; bases outside the gene matches: 2. This CDR3 spans 13 amino acids. Per germline, CDR1 SGHNT and CDR2 YYREEE (reference sequence). CDR3 in DNA: TGTGCCAGCAGCTTGGTCGGGGGGGGCGAGCAGTACTTC. It specifies CASSLVGGGEQYF.